The TCR beta chain under discussion was sequenced for a study of T cells after yellow fever vaccination. Study-level background: Preparation of the low-cell-number fractions used SMART-Seq v4 Ultra Low Input.

Overall study results and limits: There was a possibility that FACS-sorted repertoires contained abundant clonotypes contaminating from the bulk population.

The CDR3 sequence is 14 residues long. Germline V gene sequence: CDR1 MNHEY, CDR2 SVGEGT. Trimming took 5 bases from V and 9 from J; bases not matched to a gene: 3. Researchers made TCR cDNA using 5'RACE template switching, and this step added a universal primer site and UMIs. From the 5' RACE reads, TCRdb called clonotypes with MiXCR, one entry per CDR3 protein. The table shows over 65,000 distinct CDR3 sequences, with roughly 15% occurring only once. This clonotype originated in a young man who received the YFV17D yellow fever vaccine. The sample in question was CD8+ T cells not binding an NS4B(214-222) dextramer, sorted from PBMCs, obtained approximately 22 days after the first yellow fever vaccination. V usage is TRBV6-2 or TRBV6-3 and J usage is TRBJ2-1; 14 nucleotides match TRBD2. CDR3 in amino acids: CASSPGLAGAEQFF. CDR3 DNA sequence: TGTGCCAGCAGTCCGGGACTAGCGGGGGCTGAGCAGTTCTTC.